A selection of T cell receptor beta chains follows, all from one sample in a study of monozygotic twins with inflammatory bowel disease. TCRdb reprocessed the 5' RACE reads and reports one entry per CDR3 protein, with no DNA. Its clone listing holds 200,000 to 250,000 distinct CDR3 sequences. The sequencing input was blood. All receptors come from a human donor with ulcerative colitis or Crohn's disease, or a healthy co-twin of an affected twin (not recorded which). The CDR3 runs from the conserved cysteine through the conserved F or W. Fields, in order: V gene, J gene, CDR3 length, CDR3 protein.

v_gene: TRBV29-1; j_gene: TRBJ1-3; len: 12; CDR3aa: CSVDVGSNTIYF
v_gene: TRBV9; j_gene: TRBJ2-7; len: 14; CDR3aa: CASSVGPTTGEQYF
v_gene: TRBV6-1; j_gene: TRBJ1-2; len: 16; CDR3aa: CASSDRDRGVFNGYTF
v_gene: TRBV5-1; j_gene: TRBJ1-2; len: 13; CDR3aa: CASSRQGDYGYTF
v_gene: TRBV7-6; j_gene: TRBJ2-5; len: 12; CDR3aa: CASSQVQETQYF
v_gene: TRBV15; j_gene: TRBJ1-1; len: 18; CDR3aa: CATSRDFTGDDVNTEAFF
v_gene: TRBV29-1; j_gene: TRBJ2-1; len: 14; CDR3aa: CSVEDHREHNEQFF
v_gene: TRBV4-2; j_gene: TRBJ2-7; len: 15; CDR3aa: CASSPDRVGAYDQYF
v_gene: TRBV25-1; j_gene: TRBJ2-3; len: 15; CDR3aa: CASSEAGEPTDTQYF
v_gene: TRBV5-1; j_gene: TRBJ2-2; len: 14; CDR3aa: CASSLGPVTGELFF
v_gene: TRBV5-1; j_gene: TRBJ2-6; len: 17; CDR3aa: CASSLGTLNTGANVLTF
v_gene: TRBV30; j_gene: TRBJ1-2; len: 12; CDR3aa: CAATGEHYGYTF
v_gene: TRBV12-3/TRBV12-4; j_gene: TRBJ2-7; len: 15; CDR3aa: CASSLGGGGRYEQYF
v_gene: TRBV12-3/TRBV12-4; j_gene: TRBJ2-2; len: 12; CDR3aa: CASSVRSGELFF
v_gene: TRBV5-6; j_gene: TRBJ2-1; len: 15; CDR3aa: CASSLGSYSYNEQFF
v_gene: TRBV7-9; j_gene: TRBJ1-2; len: 13; CDR3aa: CASSPDTNYGYTF
v_gene: TRBV7-9; j_gene: TRBJ2-4; len: 13; CDR3aa: CASSYSQKNIQYF
v_gene: TRBV7-9; j_gene: TRBJ1-2; len: 12; CDR3aa: CGQGDRAAGYTF
v_gene: TRBV19; j_gene: TRBJ2-1; len: 15; CDR3aa: CASSMNRGGRNEQFF